The 18 T cell receptor beta chains listed next were all sequenced from one sample in a study of technical replicates of blood from a few donors (dated by TCRdb to between 2016 and 2019). The library came from the immunoSEQ multiplex PCR assay. The table comes from immuneACCESS by way of TCRdb, which keeps in-frame sequences with V and J called. Part of the clones is missing from these tables; in studies checked, under half for an unresolved V gene and the rest for unknown reasons. Within this sample are tens of thousands of clones, with 95% of them counted one time only. Roughly 0.28% of the sample is taken by the ten largest. Sequenced sample: T cells isolated from PBMCs. The receptor source for this set is a human donor in good health.

The chain is built from TRBV14 and TRBJ1-2, with unresolved D. V lost 0 bases and J lost 6, with 14 bases in between. This CDR3 has 15 residues. The germline V gene has CDR1 SGHDN and CDR2 FVKESK. CDR3 region: CASSQEVGGIDGYTF. For the CDR3, the DNA is TGTGCCAGCAGCCAAGAGGTAGGCGGGATCGATGGCTACACCTTC.

The chain joins TRBV28 to TRBJ2-2, with no clear D. Trimming took off 10 bases at V and 6 bases at J, with 18 bases between the two ends. CDR1 and CDR2 from the germline V gene are MDHEN and SYDVKM. The CDR3 consists of 14 residues. The CDR3 reads CATRPVLYAGELFF. The CDR3, as DNA: TGTGCCACCCGCCCCGTGCTCTATGCCGGGGAGCTGTTTTTT.

CDR3 sequence (DNA): TGTGCCAGCAGCTTAGAAGCGAGCGGTCAGCCCCAGCATTTT. Encoded protein: CASSLEASGQPQHF. This chain links TRBV7-9 with TRBJ1-5; D is unresolved. Trimming left V 1 base short and J 6 bases short, with 10 bases between. The CDR3 extends over 14 amino acids. CDR1 is SEHNR and CDR2 is FQNEAQ in the germline V gene (reference sequence).

The chain is built from TRBV6-5 and TRBJ2-1; D not certain. The CDR3 spans 12 residues. In germline, CDR1 is MNHEY, CDR2 SVGAGI. V lost 4 bases to trimming and J lost 9 bases, with 10 bases between them. The DNA for the CDR3 is TGTGCCAGCAGTTCATGGCAGGCTGAGCAGTTCTTC. It yields the protein CASSSWQAEQFF.

The CDR3 sequence is CASSFSGNTIYF. The CDR3 nucleotides are TGTGCCAGCAGCTTTAGTGGAAACACCATATATTTT. This chain joins TRBV7-9 and TRBJ1-3; D not certain. CDR1 is SEHNR, CDR2 FQNEAQ, per germline (reference sequence). With 3 bases removed from V and 3 bases from J, the gap between germline ends came to 3 bases. This CDR3 has 12 residues.

The gene calls are TRBV5-1 and TRBJ1-1; 9 nucleotides match TRBD1. Germline V gives CDR1 SGHRS, CDR2 YFSETQ. The trim removed 1 base at V and 0 bases at J, leaving 7 bases unmatched. This CDR3 is built from 17 residues. CDR3 protein: CASSLRGQGGMNTEAFF. Here the CDR3 DNA reads TGCGCCAGCAGCTTGCGGGGACAGGGAGGAATGAACACTGAAGCTTTCTTT.

The V gene is TRBV6-5, the J gene TRBJ2-2; TRBD2 is a possible D gene (6 bases). Germline values: CDR1 MNHEY, CDR2 SVGAGI. Trimming cost V 6 bases and J 2 bases, with 10 bases left between them. The CDR3 has 14 residues. In DNA form, the CDR3 reads TGTGCCAGCAGGATTAGCGGAAACACCGGGGAGCTGTTTTTT. Its translation is CASRISGNTGELFF.

The J gene is TRBJ2-7, the V gene TRBV6-5; D remains unclear. Germline assignment: CDR1 MNHEY and CDR2 SVGAGI. The CDR3 loop spans 13 amino acids. Trimming cost V 2 bases and J 4 bases, with 9 bases left between them. The CDR3 region has the DNA TGTGCCAGCAGTTACCCACCGAGGTACGAGCAGTACTTC. Amino acid sequence: CASSYPPRYEQYF.

The genes are TRBV28 and TRBJ2-7; 9 nucleotides line up with TRBD2. This CDR3 spans 19 amino acids. CDR1 and CDR2 from the germline V gene are MDHEN and SYDVKM. Trimming at V came to 3 bases and at J to 3 bases, leaving 18 bases not matched to a gene. The CDR3 here is CASSLWGFVVAGAFYEQYF. The CDR3 nucleotides are TGTGCCAGCAGTTTGTGGGGGTTCGTGGTAGCGGGAGCATTCTACGAGCAGTACTTC. The full variable domain, rest sourced from reference TRBV28 and TRBJ2-7, is DVKVTQSSRYLVKRTGEKVFLECVQDMDHENMFWYRQDPGLGLRLIYFSYDVKMKEKGDIPEGYSVSREKKERFSLILESASTNQTSMYLCASSLWGFVVAGAFYEQYFGPGTRLTVT.

This sequence joins TRBV6-6 and TRBJ2-5; 8 bases line up with TRBD2. CDR3 length: 15 amino acids. Germline V CDR1 and CDR2: MNHNY, SVGAGI (reference sequence). V shed 2 bases, J shed 4 bases, and the junction held 6 bases outside the gene matches. The CDR3 sequence is CASSYGGTRGETQYF. The DNA of the CDR3 is TGTGCCAGCAGTTACGGGGGGACTAGGGGAGAGACCCAGTACTTC.

The chain has TRBV20-1 and TRBJ2-1; the D is unclear. CDR3 size: 11 residues. CDR1 DFQATT and CDR2 SNEGSKA come from the germline V gene (reference sequence). The CDR3 DNA sequence: TGCAGCGCCCCTGGCTTCTATGAGCAGTTCTTC. Its protein product is CSAPGFYEQFF.

V and J are TRBV27 and TRBJ2-3; 12 nucleotides line up with TRBD2. This CDR3 is built from 17 residues. Trimming at V came to 2 bases and at J to 0 bases, leaving 3 bases not matched to a gene. Germline loops: CDR1 MNHEY, CDR2 SMNVEV (reference sequence). Here the CDR3 reads CASSLLAGGKSTDTQYF. The CDR3 DNA follows: TGTGCCAGCAGTTTACTAGCGGGAGGGAAGAGCACAGATACGCAGTATTTT.

V gene TRBV6-1 combines with J gene TRBJ1-2, with 8 bases matching TRBD1. CDR3 size: 18 residues. Trimming cost V 0 bases and J 1 base; bases outside gene matches: 10. Per germline, CDR1 MNHNS and CDR2 SASEGT. The CDR3 reads CASSEAVGRGLINYGYTF. The CDR3, as DNA: TGTGCCAGCAGTGAAGCCGTGGGCAGGGGGCTAATTAACTATGGCTACACCTTC.

The rearrangement uses TRBV28 and TRBJ2-1; D perhaps matches TRBD1 (5 bases). V was pared by 5 bases and J by 9 bases, with 11 bases between. CDR3 length equals 12 residues. Germline lookup yields CDR1 MDHEN and CDR2 SYDVKM. As DNA, the CDR3 is TGTGCCAGCAGTCAGGGCCCACTTGAGCAGTTCTTC. Its translation is CASSQGPLEQFF.

V gene TRBV7-9 combines with J gene TRBJ1-2, with D perhaps matching TRBD1 (5 bases). The germline CDR1 and CDR2 sequences are SEHNR and FQNEAQ (reference sequence). CDR3 size: 16 residues. Trimming took off 2 bases at V and 1 base at J, with 14 bases between the two ends. The CDR3 loop reads CASSLWQGQNNYGYTF. The CDR3 coding sequence is TGTGCCAGCAGCTTATGGCAGGGCCAGAATAACTATGGCTACACCTTC.

The genes are TRBV4-1 and TRBJ2-7; 7 bases line up with TRBD1. Unmatched junction bases numbered 2, after V lost 3 bases and J lost 3 bases. The CDR3 has 13 amino acids. Germline V lookup: CDR1 MGHRA, CDR2 YSYEKL. CDR3 region: CASSQGQNYEQYF. The CDR3 nucleotides are TGCGCCAGCAGCCAGGGACAGAACTACGAGCAGTACTTC.

This chain links TRBV7-9 with TRBJ1-1, with TRBD1 identical over 9 bases. CDR1 and CDR2 (germline): SEHNR, FQNEAQ (reference sequence). The CDR3 runs 15 residues. Trimming took 5 bases from V and 3 from J; bases not matched to a gene: 7. CDR3 bases: TGTGCCAGCAGCCCCCCGGGACAGGGCTACACTGAAGCTTTCTTT. Protein sequence: CASSPPGQGYTEAFF. The entire variable domain, with the rest obtained from reference TRBV7-9 and TRBJ1-1, is as follows: DTGVSQNPRHKITKRGQNVTFRCDPISEHNRLYWYRQTLGQGPEFLTYFQNEAQLEKSRLLSDRFSAERPKGSFSTLEIQRTEQGDSAMYLCASSPPGQGYTEAFFGQGTRLTVV.

This sequence joins TRBV9 and TRBJ1-1, with D perhaps TRBD1 (6 bases). Germline V gene lookup returns CDR1 SGDLS and CDR2 YYNGEE. V lost 3 bases to trimming and J lost 1 base, with 13 bases between them. CDR3 length equals 15 residues. CDR3 region: CASSGTVDPNTEAFF. CDR3 DNA sequence: TGTGCCAGCAGCGGGACAGTAGACCCGAACACTGAAGCTTTCTTT. Based on the CDR3 plus reference TRBV9 and TRBJ1-1, the full variable domain is DSGVTQTPKHLITATGQRVTLRCSPRSGDLSVYWYQQSLDQGLQFLIQYYNGEERAKGNILERFSAQQFPDLHSELNLSSLELGDSALYFCASSGTVDPNTEAFFGQGTRLTVV.